This note documents a single TCR beta chain sequence. The table lists this clonotype with many counts. Its antigen remains unidentified. No base-level quality is on record; no much larger clone is a single base apart. This sample stems from a study of identical twins (TCRdb year 2016). Some background on the complete study: The study deep-sequenced TCR alpha and beta repertoires from monozygotic twins, unrelated adults of various ages and cord blood to test whether fetal clonotypes persist. Replicate twin experiments were performed at different times using different library preparation protocols to rule out contamination.

Only healthy Caucasian donors were included. The twin cohort comprised three pairs of female monozygotic twins, all aged roughly 18 to 30 years. Positive isolation kits from Invitrogen were used to isolate CD4+ and CD8+ T cell populations. Trimming leaves V shorter by 2 bases and J shorter by 7 bases, with the junction holding 6 bases beyond the gene matches. The CDR3 measures 15 amino acids from cysteine to phenylalanine. CDR3 DNA only is kept here, 45 bases in frame from base 1. Sequences MNHEY (CDR1) and SVGEGT (CDR2) are obtained from the germline V gene. Overall results and qualifications from the work: Fewer insertions were carried by abundant cord blood beta clonotypes, a similar but weaker trend appeared in young adult naive repertoires, and no such trend appeared in memory repertoires. Because the same donors could not be followed over many years, the conclusions depended on cross-sectional statistical analysis. In monozygotic twins, out-of-frame TCR alpha sharing was systematically underestimated by recombination models, although the models agreed with sharing between unrelated individuals. In beta out-of-frame sequences, excess twin sharing was weaker, because having fewer shared sequences lowered the signal-to-noise ratio. Compared with coincidental sharing between unrelated individuals, out-of-frame TCR alpha sequences shared between twins had an excess of sequences with low generation probability. Invariant T cells such as MAIT and iNKT could partly confound zero-insertion analyses, although diverse VJ usage argued against such confounding for most clonotypes.

The method behind the library was 5' RACE. TCRdb shows the sequencer as Illumina HiSeq 2000. Template switching introduced a universal primer binding site; the final cDNA contained a unique molecular identifier, enabling accurate counting of TCR cDNA molecules. First-strand cDNA for TCR alpha and beta chains was synthesized from specific primers in the conserved constant-segment region. To control for contamination, every cDNA library carried two barcodes: a SMART-Mk sample barcode plus Illumina barcodes. Two successive PCR steps introduced TruSeq adapter sequences along with Illumina sample barcodes. The Illumina HiSeq platform was used with custom primers to sequence TCR alpha and beta cDNA libraries. Regarding the original processing steps: Raw reads were processed with MiGEC to extract unique molecular identifiers, and MiXCR was used to determine CDR3 positions. For each individual, recombination models were inferred using an EM algorithm with the repgenHMM and IGoR tools. Shared clonotypes were analyzed with the tcR package in R, and sharing was normalized by the product of cloneset sizes. To study raw recombination free of thymic and clonal selection effects, out-of-frame nonproductive sequences were analyzed. TCRdb itself trimmed the public reads at Q25 with fastp, ran MiXCR and retained productive beta chains. Under each unique CDR3 protein, matching rows form one entry showing the most common genes and DNA. The V and J calls and clone size are TCRdb's, not the authors'. Present in this sample are around 480,000 distinct CDR3 sequences, over 12% of which were seen just once. Over 0.5% of the sample belongs to the ten largest clones.

The data also belong to a second study, concerning yellow fever vaccine responses in identical twins. According to the second study: The T cell response to vaccination in identical twins was reported by the authors to appear partly convergent and partly personalized. Focusing on identical twins, the study followed the T cell clones that responded to the vaccine, and did so with precision.

The receptor chain draws on TRBV6-2 or TRBV6-3 and TRBJ2-1, with TRBD2 identical over 9 junction bases. The sequencing input was CD4+ T cells sorted from blood. The source of this sequence is a young woman in good health. The DNA reads TGTGCCAGCAGTTACGGGACTAGCTCCATTAATGAGCAGTTCTTC. Protein translation: CASSYGTSSINEQFF.